Each of the 31 T cell receptor beta chains below was sequenced from the same sample in a study of blood T cells in healthy people across ages. It was with a sample-barcoded 5' primer and a J-beta primer mix that a second PCR of about 7 to 12 cycles was run. TCRdb independently ran MiXCR on the 5' RACE reads; one entry per CDR3 protein. The repertoire holds some 930,000 distinct CDR3 sequences, with just under 30% as singletons. These records were also assigned to another study, of T cells of mothers and their children.

Input material: blood. The receptors originated from a woman in her 40s in good health.

CDR3 DNA: TGTGCCAGCAGTTCTCCGGGACAGGGGGGCTGGGATGAGCAGTACTTC. This sequence encodes CASSSPGQGGWDEQYF. J is TRBJ2-7 and V is TRBV27, with TRBD1 matching 11 bases. V lost 4 bases and J lost 7; bases outside the gene matches: 12. Germline values: CDR1 MNHEY, CDR2 SMNVEV (reference sequence). This CDR3 has 16 residues.

This chain uses TRBV9 with TRBJ2-3; TRBD2 matches at 8 bases. After removal of 4 bases from V and 2 bases from J, the junction contained 9 bases not matched to a gene. CDR3 size: 16 residues. In germline, CDR1 is SGDLS, CDR2 YYNGEE. The CDR3 is CASSPWTSPYTDTQYF. The CDR3 DNA is TGTGCCAGCAGCCCCTGGACTAGCCCATACACAGATACGCAGTATTTT.

This chain connects TRBV15 to TRBJ2-1, with D hard to call. Germline V lookup: CDR1 LNHNV, CDR2 YYDKDF (reference sequence). Trimming removed 0 bases at V and 2 bases at J, with 11 bases between. This CDR3 has 16 amino acids. CDR3 bases: TGTGCCACCAGCAGAGATCTTACTTACGCCTACAATGAGCAGTTCTTC. Its translation: CATSRDLTYAYNEQFF.

The genes are TRBV3-1 and TRBJ1-3; D might be TRBD1 (5 bases). Trimming took off 0 bases at V and 4 bases at J, with 10 bases between the two ends. Looked up from germline, CDR1 is LGHDT and CDR2 is YNNKEL (reference sequence). The CDR3 is 15 residues long. The CDR3 nucleotides are TGTGCCAGCAGCCAAGAAGGGGATGCCGGAAACACCATATATTTT. Residues: CASSQEGDAGNTIYF.

Of note for this clonotype: A much larger clonotype is one base distant, so this may be a read error. The rearrangement joins TRBV7-9 to TRBJ1-2; possible D gene TRBD1, 5 bases. From germline, CDR1 is SEHNR and CDR2 FQNEAQ (reference sequence). CDR3 length: 14 amino acids. Trimming took 3 bases from V and 7 from J, leaving 15 bases between them. CDR3: CASSFWGRECGYTF. The CDR3 DNA sequence: TGTGCCAGCAGCTTCTGGGGGAGAGAATGTGGCTACACCTTC.

Ten or more counts support this clonotype. The rearrangement links TRBV29-1 to TRBJ2-3; 7 bases match TRBD1. Germline V gene sequence: CDR1 SQVTM, CDR2 ANQGSEA. J lost 3 bases, V lost 6 bases, and 12 bases had no gene match. The CDR3 sequence is 15 residues long. Here the CDR3 reads CSVVAGTDLTDTQYF. For the CDR3, the DNA is TGCAGCGTCGTCGCCGGGACAGACCTTACAGATACGCAGTATTTT.

In the case of this clonotype: A read error may account for a junction end that differs from germline. The chain joins TRBV7-9 to TRBJ2-3; D possibly corresponds to TRBD2 (5 bases). The germline V gene has CDR1 SEHNR and CDR2 FQNEAQ (reference sequence). This CDR3 is 15 amino acids long. This chain's CDR3 is CAGSPSGESTDTQYF. The CDR3 region has the DNA TGTGCCGGCAGCCCGAGTGGGGAGAGCACAGATACGCAGTATTTT.

V and J are TRBV20-1 and TRBJ1-1; possible D gene TRBD1, 6 bases. The CDR3 has 15 amino acids. Germline CDR1 DFQATT, CDR2 SNEGSKA (reference sequence). V gave up 3 bases and J gave up 0 bases, with 14 bases separating them. CDR3 region: CSARKAGALNTEAFF. The DNA of the CDR3 is TGCAGTGCTAGGAAGGCAGGGGCATTGAACACTGAAGCTTTCTTT.

This clonotype was detected only a few times. The J gene is TRBJ2-7, the V gene TRBV20-1, with 8 bases lining up with TRBD1. Losses at the gene ends were 3 bases for V and 0 bases for J; bases not matched to a gene: 4. This CDR3 contains 14 residues. Germline assignment: CDR1 DFQATT and CDR2 SNEGSKA (reference sequence). The CDR3 sequence is CSASDRGSSYEQYF. As DNA, the CDR3 is TGCAGTGCTAGCGACAGGGGTAGCTCCTACGAGCAGTACTTC.

This chain links TRBV20-1 with TRBJ2-7; no clear D gene. Per the germline V gene, CDR1 is DFQATT and CDR2 is SNEGSKA (reference sequence). Trimming removed 0 bases from V and 0 bases from J, with 15 bases in between. The CDR3 is 16 amino acids. The CDR3 DNA sequence: TGCAGTGCTAGAGATCCGGAGAAACACGTCTCCTACGAGCAGTACTTC. Protein sequence: CSARDPEKHVSYEQYF.

This clonotype was observed a few times. The chain carries TRBV28 and TRBJ2-3, with D perhaps TRBD1 (5 bases). Looked up from germline, CDR1 is MDHEN and CDR2 is SYDVKM. The CDR3 is made up of 16 amino acids. V was shortened by 6 bases and J by 2 bases, with 18 bases between the two germline ends. DNA for the CDR3: TGTGCCAGCAGCAAAACAGGCGTCTCCTTCACAGATACGCAGTATTTT. It encodes CASSKTGVSFTDTQYF. Combining the CDR3 with reference TRBV28 and TRBJ2-3 gives the whole variable domain DVKVTQSSRYLVKRTGEKVFLECVQDMDHENMFWYRQDPGLGLRLIYFSYDVKMKEKGDIPEGYSVSREKKERFSLILESASTNQTSMYLCASSKTGVSFTDTQYFGPGTRLTVL.

This clonotype has only a few counts. This chain links TRBV24-1 with TRBJ2-1; D is undetermined. CDR1 KGHDR and CDR2 SFDVKD come from the germline V gene. This CDR3 is built from 12 residues. V lost 1 base, J lost 7 bases, and 4 bases lay in between. CDR3: CATSDLENEQFF. The CDR3 region has the DNA TGTGCCACCAGTGATTTAGAAAATGAGCAGTTCTTC.

Turning to this clonotype: A much larger clone lies one base from this, so it may be a read error. The rearrangement joins TRBV3-1 to TRBJ2-7, with TRBD2 as a possible D gene (6 bases). Germline CDR1 LGHDT, CDR2 YNNKEL (reference sequence). The CDR3 totals 15 residues. Deletions cut 3 bases from V and 2 bases from J, with 14 bases between. The CDR3 DNA follows: TGTGCCAGCAGCCAGATAGACGGGGGACCCTACGAGCAGTACTTC. Protein: CASSQIDGGPYEQYF.

This chain links TRBV5-6 with TRBJ2-1, with D possibly matching TRBD2 (6 bases). This CDR3 is 17 amino acids long. Trimming cost V 0 bases and J 5 bases, with 18 bases left between them. Per germline, CDR1 SGHDT and CDR2 YYEEEE. CDR3 nucleotide sequence: TGTGCCAGCAGCTTGGAACTAGTGGGGGGTCCTAACAATGAGCAGTTCTTC. As protein: CASSLELVGGPNNEQFF.

The genes are TRBV3-1 and TRBJ2-5, with 8 positions matching TRBD1. This CDR3 is 16 amino acids long. V shed 2 bases and J 4 bases; nucleotides not matched to a gene: 9. CDR1 is LGHDT, CDR2 YNNKEL, per germline (reference sequence). CDR3: CASSQPRTGNRETQYF. The CDR3 coding sequence is TGTGCCAGCAGCCAACCCAGGACAGGGAATCGAGAGACCCAGTACTTC.

This clonotype was recorded at least ten times. The genes are TRBV6-6 and TRBJ2-7; 12 bases fit TRBD2. With V trimmed by 6 bases and J by 4 bases, 10 bases remained unmatched. From germline, CDR1 is MNHNY and CDR2 SVGAGI (reference sequence). There are 16 residues in the CDR3. The CDR3 nucleotides are TGTGCCAGCAGCCTAGCGGGGGGGCCTGGGGTATACGAGCAGTACTTC. This encodes CASSLAGGPGVYEQYF.

The CDR3 sequence: CASRSQGTGYEQFF. The CDR3 nucleotides are TGTGCCAGCAGGTCTCAGGGGACGGGCTATGAGCAGTTCTTC. V is TRBV25-1 and J is TRBJ2-1, with D perhaps TRBD1 (6 bases). Trimming removed 6 bases at V and 8 bases at J, with 17 bases between. The germline gives CDR1 MGHDK, CDR2 SYGVNS. The CDR3 totals 14 residues.

As regards this clonotype: A much larger clone differs from this one at a single base, so this may be a read error. This chain joins TRBV28 and TRBJ2-5; TRBD2 aligns across 7 bases. The germline V gene has CDR1 MDHEN and CDR2 SYDVKM. The CDR3 extends over 15 amino acids. With 4 bases clipped from V and 5 bases from J, the junction kept 10 bases outside the gene matches. The CDR3 DNA sequence: TGTGCCAGCAGTTCGATCCGGGACGGGGGGGAGACCCAGTACTTC. Protein sequence: CASSSIRDGGETQYF.

The chain employs TRBV6-5 and TRBJ2-3; tentative D call: TRBD1 (6 bases). Trimming left V 5 bases short and J 11 bases short, with 17 bases between. Per germline, CDR1 MNHEY and CDR2 SVGAGI. This CDR3 has 13 residues. The CDR3 loop is CASSPGQRRVQYF. CDR3 bases: TGTGCCAGCAGTCCCGGACAGCGCCGGGTGCAGTATTTT.

This clonotype was seen ten or more times. V gene TRBV7-9 combines with J gene TRBJ2-3; D is perhaps TRBD1 (7 bases). The length of the CDR3 is 18 residues. Trimming shortened V by 5 bases and J by 0 bases, and 21 bases separated the two germline ends. In germline, CDR1 is SEHNR, CDR2 FQNEAQ (reference sequence). The CDR3 nucleotides read TGTGCCAGCAGCGGAGGGGACAGTCCTGGCGCTAGCACAGATACGCAGTATTTT. Encoded protein: CASSGGDSPGASTDTQYF.

V gene TRBV20-1 combines with J gene TRBJ2-3; D remains unclear. In germline, CDR1 is DFQATT, CDR2 SNEGSKA (reference sequence). This CDR3 is built from 13 residues. The germline V and J ends were trimmed by 6 bases and 1 base, with 11 bases remaining between them. As DNA, the CDR3 is TGCAGTGCCACGAAACCCGGCACAGATACGCAGTATTTT. It yields the protein CSATKPGTDTQYF.

The chain joins TRBV12-3 or TRBV12-4 to TRBJ2-7; TRBD2 might be the D (6 bases). The end of the DNA aligns better with TRBJ2-5, so the J call may be wrong. This CDR3 is built from 13 residues. Here the CDR3 DNA reads TGTGCCACCACTCCGGGACTCCGCGAGACCCAGTACTTC. It is translated as CATTPGLRETQYF.

This clonotype was counted many times. The chain has TRBV29-1 and TRBJ2-1; D is unresolved. V shed 3 bases and J shed 7 bases, with 7 bases lying between them. Germline assignment: CDR1 SQVTM and CDR2 ANQGSEA. The CDR3 runs to 11 residues. CDR3 in DNA: TGCAGCGTTGAGGGTGAGAATGAGCAGTTCTTC. It translates to CSVEGENEQFF.

This clonotype was seen only a few times. This rearrangement joins TRBV7-9 to TRBJ2-3; D is possibly TRBD1 or TRBD2 (6 bases each). CDR1 is SEHNR, CDR2 FQNEAQ, per germline (reference sequence). The CDR3 loop spans 16 amino acids. Trimming shortened V by 3 bases and J by 0 bases, and 13 bases separated the two germline ends. CDR3 nucleotides: TGTGCCAGCAGCTTCTGGCGAGGGGGGAGCACAGATACGCAGTATTTT. This sequence encodes CASSFWRGGSTDTQYF. The entire variable domain, with the rest obtained from reference TRBV7-9 and TRBJ2-3, is as follows: DTGVSQNPRHKITKRGQNVTFRCDPISEHNRLYWYRQTLGQGPEFLTYFQNEAQLEKSRLLSDRFSAERPKGSFSTLEIQRTEQGDSAMYLCASSFWRGGSTDTQYFGPGTRLTVL.

At least ten counts were recorded for this clonotype. V is TRBV5-1 and J is TRBJ2-7; 9 bases agree with TRBD1. The CDR3 contains 13 residues. CDR1 SGHRS and CDR2 YFSETQ come from the germline V gene. V gave up 4 bases and J gave up 7 bases; unmatched junction bases: 6. For the CDR3, the DNA is TGCGCCAGCAGCACTGGGACAGGGAGGGAGCAGTACTTC. Translated, it gives CASSTGTGREQYF.

V and J are TRBV5-1 and TRBJ2-1; a possible D gene is TRBD1 (5 bases). V gave up 7 bases and J gave up 4 bases, with 18 bases separating them. Per germline, CDR1 SGHRS and CDR2 YFSETQ. CDR3 length equals 15 residues. The CDR3: CASSSRGVGYNEQFF. Written as DNA, the CDR3 is TGCGCCAGCTCTTCTAGGGGCGTGGGGTACAATGAGCAGTTCTTC.

This clonotype came up once. A much larger clone differs by one base, so this may be a read error. V is TRBV5-5 and J is TRBJ2-2; 16 bases align to TRBD2. The germline V gene encodes CDR1 SGHKS and CDR2 YYEKEE (reference sequence). This CDR3 has 18 residues. CDR3 amino acids: CASSPGLAGGIGTGGLFF. DNA for the CDR3: TGTGCCAGCAGCCCGGGACTAGCGGGGGGGATCGGCACCGGGGGGCTGTTTTTT.

Many counts were recorded for this clonotype. The rearrangement uses TRBV20-1 and TRBJ2-5; TRBD2 matches 7 bases. Germline V gene lookup returns CDR1 DFQATT and CDR2 SNEGSKA (reference sequence). The CDR3 extends over 16 amino acids. V trimming: 0 bases; J trimming: 6 bases; junction bases outside the gene matches: 13. The CDR3 DNA sequence: TGCAGTGCTAGAGATAAAGGACTAGATGTTCATCAGACCCAGTACTTC. Translation: CSARDKGLDVHQTQYF.

The V call is TRBV24-1, the J call TRBJ2-5; 14 bases align to TRBD2. The CDR3 consists of 16 residues. V shed 4 bases and J 4 bases; nucleotides not matched to a gene: 4. From germline, CDR1 is KGHDR and CDR2 SFDVKD. The CDR3 DNA is TGTGCCACCAGTGAGGGGACTAGCGGGGGATTAGAGACCCAGTACTTC. Translated: CATSEGTSGGLETQYF.

This rearrangement joins TRBV3-1 to TRBJ2-3; 7 bases are shared with TRBD2. V was pared by 5 bases and J by 0 bases, with 2 bases of the junction left unmatched. The germline CDR1 and CDR2 sequences are LGHDT and YNNKEL (reference sequence). The CDR3 extends over 14 amino acids. The CDR3 DNA sequence: TGTGCCAGCAGCTGGACTAGAAGCACAGATACGCAGTATTTT. This translates into CASSWTRSTDTQYF.

This clonotype was seen a handful of times. The chain joins TRBV21-1 to TRBJ2-7; the table's D call, TRBD1, has no DNA check behind it. TRBV21-1 is described as a pseudogene. This CDR3 has 15 amino acids. The CDR3 protein is CASSRGTGKEWEQYF. CDR3 bases: TGTGCCAGCAGCAGGGGGACAGGGAAGGAGTGGGAGCAGTACTTC.